The 9 T cell receptor beta chains given below trace back to one sample, sequenced in a study of shared clonotypes between healthy human individuals. Libraries were prepared by immunoSEQ multiplex PCR; TCRdb keeps only in-frame clonotypes and omits some of them. In the table there are more than 850,000 clones, about 84% of which are singletons. The sequenced sample consisted of memory CD4+ T cells from PBMCs. Subset denoted: CD45RA-negative fraction. The source is a man between 18 and 35 years old in good health. Some clones in this sample may be carry-over from other donors' samples.

The CDR3 sequence is CASSGRQGYSGANVLTF. CDR3 DNA sequence: TGCGCCAGCAGCGGCCGGCAGGGTTACTCTGGGGCCAACGTCCTGACTTTC. This rearrangement joins TRBV4-1 to TRBJ2-6; tentative D call: TRBD1 (5 bases). The length of the CDR3 is 17 residues. In germline, CDR1 is MGHRA, CDR2 YSYEKL. The germline V and J ends were trimmed by 5 bases and 0 bases, with 14 bases remaining between them.

As for this clone: A much larger clonotype is one base distant, so this may be a read error. V usage is TRBV6-7 and J usage is TRBJ2-7, with D unclear. TRBV6-7 is an ORF; its function is uncertain. Between the trimmed V and J ends, which lost 4 bases and 3 bases, there was a span of 4 bases. The CDR3 extends over 11 amino acids. The CDR3 protein is CASSSRYEQYF. DNA of the CDR3: TGTGCCAGCAGTTCCCGCTACGAGCAGTACTTC.

The CDR3 spells CASSQFRQGKNEQYF. CDR3 coding DNA: TGTGCCAGCAGCCAATTCCGACAGGGAAAGAACGAGCAGTACTTC. The chain is built from TRBV11-2 and TRBJ2-7, with 7 bases identical to TRBD1. With V trimmed by 5 bases and J by 5 bases, 12 bases remained unmatched. This CDR3 contains 15 residues. Germline loops: CDR1 SGHAT, CDR2 FQNNGV.

J is TRBJ1-2 and V is TRBV19; the D is unclear. Trimming shortened V by 3 bases and J by 6 bases, and 17 bases separated the two germline ends. Germline-derived CDR1 and CDR2 are LNHDA and SQIVND (reference sequence). This CDR3 comprises 15 residues. The CDR3 region is CASSIPGPLSNGYTF. CDR3 DNA: TGTGCCAGTAGTATCCCGGGCCCCCTTTCCAATGGCTACACCTTC.

The chain couples TRBV28 to TRBJ2-1; no definite D call. This CDR3 spans 14 amino acids. Per germline, CDR1 MDHEN and CDR2 SYDVKM. The V end lost 8 bases, the J end lost 3 bases, and 14 bases lay between the germline ends. As DNA, the CDR3 is TGTGCCAGCGGTCTGAGTGTCGGCTACAATGAGCAGTTCTTC. Translated, it gives CASGLSVGYNEQFF.

The J gene is TRBJ2-7, the V gene TRBV28; D perhaps matches TRBD1 (6 bases). CDR1 is MDHEN and CDR2 is SYDVKM in the germline V gene. V shed 5 bases and J shed 2 bases, with 16 bases lying between them. The CDR3 length is 15 residues. CDR3 DNA sequence: TGTGCCAGCAGTCCAGGTGGGACATTCGCCTACGAGCAGTACTTC. Translation: CASSPGGTFAYEQYF.

The chain carries TRBV4-3 and TRBJ2-2; 8 positions match TRBD2. J lost 6 bases, V lost 6 bases, and 9 bases had no gene match. Germline CDR1 LGHNA, CDR2 YSLEER. The CDR3 is 15 amino acids. CDR3 sequence (DNA): TGCGCCAGCAGGACCTCTTCGGGAGGGGCCGGGGAGCTGTTTTTT. This codes for CASRTSSGGAGELFF.

V is TRBV5-4 and J is TRBJ2-5; D could derive from TRBD1 or TRBD2 (6 bases each). Germline CDR1 is SGHNT and CDR2 is YYREEE (reference sequence). The length of the CDR3 is 16 residues. Between the trimmed V and J ends, which lost 4 bases and 3 bases, there was a span of 19 bases. CDR3 sequence reads: CASSPRQAPSEETQYF. CDR3 DNA: TGTGCCAGCAGCCCACGACAGGCGCCTAGCGAAGAGACCCAGTACTTC.

This chain connects TRBV25-1 to TRBJ2-5; unclear D gene. V was clipped by 8 bases and J by 4 bases, with 14 bases between them. The V gene's germline CDR1 is MGHDK and CDR2 SYGVNS. The CDR3 is made up of 13 amino acids. The CDR3 region is CASRPGVGETQYF. CDR3 nucleotide sequence: TGTGCCAGCCGTCCTGGAGTGGGAGAGACCCAGTACTTC.